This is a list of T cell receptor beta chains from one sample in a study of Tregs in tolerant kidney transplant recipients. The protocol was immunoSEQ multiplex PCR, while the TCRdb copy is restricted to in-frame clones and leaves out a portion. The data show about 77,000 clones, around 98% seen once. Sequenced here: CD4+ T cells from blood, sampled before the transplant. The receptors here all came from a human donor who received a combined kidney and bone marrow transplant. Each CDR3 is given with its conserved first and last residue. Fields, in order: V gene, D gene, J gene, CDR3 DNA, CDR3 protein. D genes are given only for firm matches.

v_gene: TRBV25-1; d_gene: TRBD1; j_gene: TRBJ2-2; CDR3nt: TGTGCCAGCAGTCCCGACGGGACAGGGTACACCGGGGAGCTGTTTTTT; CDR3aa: CASSPDGTGYTGELFF
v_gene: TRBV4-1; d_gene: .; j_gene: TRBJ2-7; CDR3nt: TGCGCCAGCAGCCAAGCCCTTAGACTATCGGGCACCTACGAGCAGTACTTC; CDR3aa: CASSQALRLSGTYEQYF
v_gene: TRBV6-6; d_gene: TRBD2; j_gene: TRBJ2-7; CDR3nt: TGTGCCAGCAGCTCTGCGAGCGGGGGGGGCCTCTACGAGCAGTACTTC; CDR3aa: CASSSASGGGLYEQYF
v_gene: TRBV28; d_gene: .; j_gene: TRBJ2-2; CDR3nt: TGTGCCAGCAGTTTTTACGGGGGGCCTGGCGGGGAGCTGTTTTTT; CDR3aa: CASSFYGGPGGELFF
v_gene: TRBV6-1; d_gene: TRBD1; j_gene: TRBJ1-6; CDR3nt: TGTGCCAGCAGTGCGGGACAGGGGAGTTCACCCCTCCACTTT; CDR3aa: CASSAGQGSSPLHF
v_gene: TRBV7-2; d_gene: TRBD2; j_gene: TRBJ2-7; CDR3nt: TGTGCCAGCAGCTTAGCTAAGGGGGCTAGCGGGAGTTCCTACGAGCAGTACTTC; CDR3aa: CASSLAKGASGSSYEQYF
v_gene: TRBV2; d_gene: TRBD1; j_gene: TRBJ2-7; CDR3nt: TGTGCCAGCACTCCGGGACCAGGGGGCGAGCAGTACTTC; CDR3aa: CASTPGPGGEQYF
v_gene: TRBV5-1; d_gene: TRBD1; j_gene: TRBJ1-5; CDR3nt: TGCGCCAGCAGCTTGGGGGTGGACAGGGAACAGCCCCAGCATTTT; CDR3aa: CASSLGVDREQPQHF
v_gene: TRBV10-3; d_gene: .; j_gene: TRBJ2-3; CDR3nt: .; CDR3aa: CAISTSDRENTDTQYF
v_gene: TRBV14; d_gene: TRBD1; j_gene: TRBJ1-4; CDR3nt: TGTGCCAGCAGCGACAGGGTCCATGAAAAACTGTTTTTT; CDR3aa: CASSDRVHEKLFF
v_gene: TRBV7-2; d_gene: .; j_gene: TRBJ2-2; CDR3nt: TGTGCCAGCAGCTTCCCCGGACATGACACCGGGGAGCTGTTTTTT; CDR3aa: CASSFPGHDTGELFF
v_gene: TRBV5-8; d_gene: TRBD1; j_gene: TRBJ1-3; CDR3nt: TGTGCCAGCAGCACCGACAGGGCTGGAAACACCATATATTTT; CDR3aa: CASSTDRAGNTIYF
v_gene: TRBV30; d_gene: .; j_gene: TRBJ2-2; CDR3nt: TGTGCCTGGAGTGTACAGGGTGAGAGTGAGCTGTTTTTT; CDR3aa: CAWSVQGESELFF
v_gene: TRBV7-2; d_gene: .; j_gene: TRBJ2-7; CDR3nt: TGTGCCAGCAGCTTAGCCCCCCTACAGGGAAACGAGCAGTACTTC; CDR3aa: CASSLAPLQGNEQYF
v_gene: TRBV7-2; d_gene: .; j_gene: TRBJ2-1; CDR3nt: TGTGCCAGCAGCTTCACAGGGTTGCACTACAATGAGCAGTTCTTC; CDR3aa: CASSFTGLHYNEQFF
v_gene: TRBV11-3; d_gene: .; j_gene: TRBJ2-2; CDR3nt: TGTGCCAGCAGTTCCCCTCGGTCCAACACCGGGGAGCTGTTTTTT; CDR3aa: CASSSPRSNTGELFF
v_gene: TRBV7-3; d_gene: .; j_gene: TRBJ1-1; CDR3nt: TGTGCCAGCAGCTTACTCCCTGGAGCAGCGAACACTGAAGCTTTCTTT; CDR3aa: CASSLLPGAANTEAFF
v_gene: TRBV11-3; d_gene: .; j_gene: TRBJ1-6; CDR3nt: TGTGCCAGCAGCACAAGACTGGATTCACCCCTCCACTTT; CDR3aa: CASSTRLDSPLHF
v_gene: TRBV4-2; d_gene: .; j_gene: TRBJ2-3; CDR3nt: TGTGCCAGCAGCCAAGATCTGTCGCGCTATACGCAGTATTTT; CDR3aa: CASSQDLSRYTQYF
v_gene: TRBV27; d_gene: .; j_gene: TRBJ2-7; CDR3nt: TGTGCCAGCAGTCCCCAGGGGGGACGTTGGTTCGAGCAGTACTTC; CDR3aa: CASSPQGGRWFEQYF
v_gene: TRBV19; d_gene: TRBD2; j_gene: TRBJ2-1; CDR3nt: TGTGCCAGTAGTACCCCTGGCGGGAGACAGTTCTTC; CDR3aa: CASSTPGGRQFF
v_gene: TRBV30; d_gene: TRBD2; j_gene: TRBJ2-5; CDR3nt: TGTGCCTGGAGGGGGACTAGCGGGAGGGTGCCAGAGACCCAGTACTTC; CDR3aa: CAWRGTSGRVPETQYF
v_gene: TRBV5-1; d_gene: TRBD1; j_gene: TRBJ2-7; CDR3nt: TGCGCCAGCAGCTTGGTAGATTACGGGACAGGGTACGAGCAGTACTTC; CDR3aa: CASSLVDYGTGYEQYF
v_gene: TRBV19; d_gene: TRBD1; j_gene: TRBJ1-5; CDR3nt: TGTGCCAGTAGTATTGGGTCGTGGGGACAGGTCAATCAGCCCCAGCATTTT; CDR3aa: CASSIGSWGQVNQPQHF
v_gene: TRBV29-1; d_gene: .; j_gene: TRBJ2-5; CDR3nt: TGCAGCGGGGGGGGGCCAGAGACCCAGTACTTC; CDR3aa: CSGGGPETQYF
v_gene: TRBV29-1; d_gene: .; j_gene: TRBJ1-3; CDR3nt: TGCAGCGTTGAAGAGTTGTACAGAAAAAACACCATATATTTT; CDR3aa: CSVEELYRKNTIYF
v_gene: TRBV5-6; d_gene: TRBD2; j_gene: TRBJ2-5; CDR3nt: TGTGCCAGCAGCTTAGCGGGGCCAGAGACCCAGTACTTC; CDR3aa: CASSLAGPETQYF
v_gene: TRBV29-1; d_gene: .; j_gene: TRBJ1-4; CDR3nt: TGCAGCGTTGTCGGGCAGGGGAAAACTAATGAAAAACTGTTTTTT; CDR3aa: CSVVGQGKTNEKLFF
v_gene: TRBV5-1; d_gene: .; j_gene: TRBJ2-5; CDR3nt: TGCGCCAGCAGCTTGGCCCCCGCGGAGACCCAGTACTTC; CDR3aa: CASSLAPAETQYF
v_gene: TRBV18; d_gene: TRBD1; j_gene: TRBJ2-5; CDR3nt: TGTGCCAGCTCACCAAAGGACAGGGTTGAGACCCAGTACTTC; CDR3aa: CASSPKDRVETQYF
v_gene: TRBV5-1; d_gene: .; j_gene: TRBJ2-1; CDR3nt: TGCGCCAGCAGCGCTAGCTGGAGCTCCTACAATGAGCAGTTCTTC; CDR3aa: CASSASWSSYNEQFF
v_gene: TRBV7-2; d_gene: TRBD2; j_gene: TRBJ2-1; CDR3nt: TGTGCCAGCAGCACCCGACTAGCGGGGTCCTACAATGAGCAGTTCTTC; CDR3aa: CASSTRLAGSYNEQFF
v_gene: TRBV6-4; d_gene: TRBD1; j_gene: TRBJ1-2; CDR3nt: TGTGCCAGCAGTGAGAACAGGGGTATATTCTATGGCTACACCTTC; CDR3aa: CASSENRGIFYGYTF